This TCR beta chain derives from a study of circulating and synovial CD4+ cells in juvenile arthritis. Study-level findings and limits: Circulating pathogenic-like and bulk T cells looked alike by Vbeta family usage. These blood cells shared more CDR3 sequences with synovium than bulk blood. Bulk blood CD4 repertoires were more diverse than these.

As concerns this clone: Its antigen is still unknown.

Using immunoSEQ multiplex PCR, the repertoire was profiled, and TCRdb retains in-frame clones only, with some absent. The data show tens of thousands of clones, with 95% to 96% seen just once and 0.15% to 0.2% held by the top ten. The CDR3 contains 13 residues. Germline lookup yields CDR1 SQVTM and CDR2 ANQGSEA. Trimming removed 4 bases at V and 2 bases at J, with 9 bases between. This clonotype originated in a human donor with juvenile idiopathic arthritis. The sequencing sample was made of CD4+ T cells from blood. The chain links TRBV29-1 to TRBJ2-1; possibly TRBD2 for D (5 bases). Written as DNA, the CDR3 is TGCAGCGTTGGAAGGCGGGCCTACAATGAGCAGTTCTTC. This codes for CSVGRRAYNEQFF.